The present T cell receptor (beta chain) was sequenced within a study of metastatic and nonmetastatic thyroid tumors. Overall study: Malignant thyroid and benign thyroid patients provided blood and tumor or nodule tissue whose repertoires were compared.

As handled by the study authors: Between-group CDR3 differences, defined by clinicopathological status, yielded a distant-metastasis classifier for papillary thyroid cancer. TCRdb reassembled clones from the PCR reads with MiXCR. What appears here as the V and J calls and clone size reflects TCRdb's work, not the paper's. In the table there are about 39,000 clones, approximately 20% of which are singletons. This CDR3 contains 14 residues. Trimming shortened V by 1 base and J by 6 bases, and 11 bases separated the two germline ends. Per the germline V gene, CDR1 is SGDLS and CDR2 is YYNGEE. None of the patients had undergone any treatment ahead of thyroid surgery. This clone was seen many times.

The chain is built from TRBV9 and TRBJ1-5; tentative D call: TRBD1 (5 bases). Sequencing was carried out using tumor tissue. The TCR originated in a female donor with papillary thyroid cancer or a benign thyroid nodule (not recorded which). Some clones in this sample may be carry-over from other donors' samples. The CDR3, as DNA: TGTGCCAGCAGCGTAAGAGGGGTCGGTCAGCCCCAGCATTTT. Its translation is CASSVRGVGQPQHF.